This TCR beta chain was documented in a study of T cell responses to AZD1222 COVID-19 vaccine. Repertoires were generated with immunoSEQ multiplex PCR, while TCRdb's copy carries only in-frame clones and drops some. In the table there are about 55,000 clones, 87% of which are singletons. As for this clone: The antigen is not known.

Trimming shortened V by 2 bases and J by 1 base, and 12 bases separated the two germline ends. The CDR3 has 16 residues. In germline, CDR1 is LNHDA, CDR2 SQIVND (reference sequence). Study-level findings and limits: Across spike, vaccine-associated CD4 TCRs were found, dominant at 160-218 and 743-854.

This receptor was identified in an adult in good health. This material consisted of peripheral blood, taken on day 0 of AZD1222 vaccination. The V gene is TRBV19, the J gene TRBJ1-5; D possibly corresponds to TRBD1 (6 bases). The CDR3 nucleotides are TGTGCCAGTAGTATAACCGGGACACCGAGCAATCAGCCCCAGCATTTT. It encodes CASSITGTPSNQPQHF. Full variable domain (outside the CDR3, taken from reference TRBV19 and TRBJ1-5): DGGITQSPKYLFRKEGQNVTLSCEQNLNHDAMYWYRQDPGQGLRLIYYSQIVNDFQKGDIAEGYSVSREKKESFPLTVTSAQKNPTAFYLCASSITGTPSNQPQHFGDGTRLSIL.